A selection of T cell receptor beta chains follows, all from one sample in a study of radiotherapy plus CTLA-4 blockade in lung cancer. Profiling relied on immunoSEQ multiplex PCR, and the TCRdb table lists in-frame clones only, not all of them. The repertoire has tens of thousands of clones, roughly 76% of them found once; the top ten carry 11%. The sample here was peripheral blood, taken from a patient treated with radiotherapy plus ipilimumab. These receptors all stem from a human donor with non-small cell lung cancer who had stable disease on radiotherapy plus ipilimumab. Each CDR3 is given with its conserved first and last residue. The D gene is left open where the match is weak. Clone sizes are given selectively: once, few, many, or a class where the clone is expanded.

j_call clone_size d_call v_call cdr3_aa cdr3_nt
TRBJ2-7 . . TRBV28 CASSLTRAAYEQYF TGTGCCAGCAGTTTAACCAGGGCAGCCTACGAGCAGTACTTC
TRBJ2-7 . . TRBV5-1 CASSRNRELAIYEQYF TGCGCCAGCAGCCGAAACCGGGAGCTGGCCATCTACGAGCAGTACTTC
TRBJ1-2 once . TRBV6-4 CASSDSGEANYGYTF TGTGCCAGCAGTGACTCGGGGGAGGCTAACTATGGCTACACCTTC
TRBJ1-4 few . TRBV5-5 CASSLASGRSNEKLFF TGTGCCAGCAGCTTGGCCTCAGGGCGCTCTAATGAAAAACTGTTTTTT
TRBJ1-4 . . TRBV6-5 CASSNVGTGNEKLFF TGTGCCAGCAGCAACGTTGGGACGGGAAATGAAAAACTGTTTTTT
TRBJ2-2 . . TRBV27 CASSFYGQELFF TGTGCCAGCAGTTTTTACGGACAGGAGCTGTTTTTT
TRBJ2-3 . . TRBV21-1 CASKPARKRYPAYTDTQYF TGTGCCAGCAAGCCGGCCAGGAAGAGATACCCGGCTTACACAGATACGCAGTATTTT
TRBJ2-7 once . TRBV7-8 CASSFDGGSSYEQYF TGTGCCAGCAGCTTCGATGGGGGTAGCTCCTACGAGCAGTACTTC
TRBJ2-3 few TRBD1 TRBV10-3 CAISEVGQSDTQYF TGTGCCATCAGTGAGGTGGGACAGTCAGATACGCAGTATTTT
TRBJ1-6 once . TRBV5-1 CASSRITTGTANSPLHF TGCGCCAGCAGTAGGATAACAACCGGGACTGCGAATTCACCCCTCCACTTT
TRBJ1-5 . TRBD1 TRBV7-2 CASSLGQLSNQPQHF TGTGCCAGCAGCCTGGGACAGCTTAGCAATCAGCCCCAGCATTTT
TRBJ1-1 . . TRBV25-1 CASSLRNTEAFF TGTGCCAGCAGTCTTAGGAACACTGAAGCTTTCTTT
TRBJ1-1 . . TRBV30 CAWSVYGRVNTEAFF TGTGCCTGGAGTGTATACGGGCGGGTGAACACTGAAGCTTTCTTT
TRBJ1-6 few . TRBV11-3 CASRLQGAGSPLHF TGTGCCAGCAGGCTTCAGGGAGCAGGGTCACCCCTCCACTTT
TRBJ1-5 . . TRBV11-2 CASRQGDAYSNQPQHF TGTGCCAGCAGACAGGGAGACGCGTATAGCAATCAGCCCCAGCATTTT
TRBJ1-1 . . TRBV5-4 CASPRTRTRDTEAFF TGTGCCAGCCCTAGGACGAGGACGAGGGACACTGAAGCTTTCTTT
TRBJ2-1 . . TRBV11-3 CASSLAANNEQFF TGTGCCAGCAGCTTGGCCGCGAACAATGAGCAGTTCTTC
TRBJ2-2 . . TRBV2 CASSEASGQSTYTGELFF TGTGCCAGCAGTGAAGCCTCCGGACAGTCCACTTACACCGGGGAGCTGTTTTTT
TRBJ2-3 . TRBD2 TRBV2 CASSESTSGGFTGTQYF TGTGCCAGCAGTGAAAGTACTAGCGGGGGGTTCACGGGTACGCAGTATTTT
TRBJ1-1 once . TRBV5-4 CASSLRRDTEAFF TGTGCCAGCAGCTTGCGGAGGGACACTGAAGCTTTCTTT
TRBJ1-1 once . TRBV12-1 CASSPKTQQGGFGDTEAFF TGTGCCAGCAGCCCCAAGACCCAACAGGGTGGGTTTGGGGACACCGAAGCTTTCTTT
TRBJ2-3 . TRBD2 TRBV13 CASSLGRGNADTQYF TGTGCCAGCAGCCTAGGGAGGGGTAACGCAGATACGCAGTATTTT
TRBJ1-2 once . TRBV7-8 CASSLVDSNKRSGYTF TGTGCCAGCAGCTTAGTGGACAGCAATAAGAGAAGTGGCTACACCTTC
TRBJ1-1 . TRBD1 TRBV27 CATHRQGVDTEAFF TGTGCCACCCACAGACAGGGAGTAGACACTGAAGCTTTCTTT
TRBJ1-1 . . TRBV15 CATSRVGEGYTEAFF TGTGCCACCAGCAGAGTGGGGGAGGGCTACACTGAAGCTTTCTTT
TRBJ1-1 . . TRBV7-3 CASSPRLRNTEAFF TGTGCCAGCAGCCCCAGACTCAGGAACACTGAAGCTTTCTTT
TRBJ2-1 few TRBD1 TRBV9 CASSLGGTGHSNEQFF TGTGCCAGCAGCTTAGGGGGGACAGGGCATTCCAATGAGCAGTTCTTC
TRBJ1-2 . . TRBV25-1 CASSERAAPRGYTF TGTGCCAGCAGTGAGAGGGCGGCTCCTCGTGGCTACACCTTC
TRBJ1-1 . . TRBV5-6 CASSLGTGATEAFF TGTGCCAGCAGCTTGGGTACGGGGGCCACTGAAGCTTTCTTT
TRBJ1-1 . . TRBV2 CASKLQGNTEAFF TGTGCCAGCAAACTACAGGGTAACACTGAAGCTTTCTTT
TRBJ2-2 . TRBD2 TRBV5-1 CASKRTSGGPDTGEPELFF TGCGCCAGCAAAAGGACTAGCGGGGGGCCGGACACCGGGGAGCCCGAGCTGTTTTTT
TRBJ2-7 . TRBD1 TRBV4-2 CASSQGDSSYEQYF TGTGCCAGCAGCCAAGGGGACAGCTCCTACGAGCAGTACTTC
TRBJ1-2 . TRBD1 TRBV5-6 CASSLEQGAIYGYTF TGTGCCAGCAGCTTGGAACAGGGGGCAATCTATGGCTACACCTTC
TRBJ2-1 once TRBD2 TRBV7-3 CASSPKGTSGGQFF TGTGCCAGCAGCCCCAAGGGGACTAGCGGGGGGCAGTTCTTC
TRBJ2-3 few . TRBV14 CASSQGLSDTQYF TGTGCCAGCAGCCAAGGTCTATCAGATACGCAGTATTTT
TRBJ1-4 . . TRBV6-6 CASSYLDPDEKLFF TGTGCCAGCAGTTACTTGGACCCGGATGAAAAACTGTTTTTT
TRBJ2-3 few TRBD2 TRBV4-2 CASSQSASGGAADTQYF TGTGCCAGCAGCCAAAGTGCTAGCGGGGGGGCCGCAGATACGCAGTATTTT
TRBJ1-6 . TRBD1 TRBV18 CASSLNGPGGNSPLHF TGTGCCAGCTCACTCAACGGGCCAGGGGGTAATTCACCCCTCCACTTT
TRBJ1-3 . . TRBV15 CATSRTGLSSGNTIYF TGTGCCACCAGCAGAACCGGCCTGAGCTCTGGAAACACCATATATTTT
TRBJ2-2 . . TRBV30 CAWSPDTGELFF TGTGCCTGGAGTCCTGACACCGGGGAGCTGTTTTTT
TRBJ2-1 once . TRBV9 CASSVARGYNEQFF TGTGCCAGCAGCGTAGCGCGGGGCTACAATGAGCAGTTCTTC
TRBJ2-5 . . TRBV9 CASSVGSAEETQYF TGTGCCAGCAGCGTAGGTAGCGCCGAAGAGACCCAGTACTTC
TRBJ1-5 . . TRBV18 CASSRDWGKDQPQHF TGTGCCAGCTCAAGAGACTGGGGAAAGGATCAGCCCCAGCATTTT
TRBJ1-1 . . TRBV27 CASSLRGSTEAFF TGTGCCAGCAGTTTAAGGGGGAGTACTGAAGCTTTCTTT
TRBJ2-1 . TRBD2 TRBV29-1 CSVEDVTSGGHNEQFF TGCAGCGTTGAAGACGTAACTAGCGGGGGCCACAATGAGCAGTTCTTC
TRBJ1-5 . . TRBV7-8 CASSLAGGSLNQPQHF TGTGCCAGCAGCTTAGCTGGGGGCAGTCTCAATCAGCCCCAGCATTTT
TRBJ1-2 . . TRBV19 CASSIVGGTYGYTF TGTGCCAGTAGTATAGTCGGGGGCACCTATGGCTACACCTTC
TRBJ2-1 few TRBD1 TRBV11-2 CASSSDRRNEQFF TGTGCCAGCAGCTCGGACAGGAGGAATGAGCAGTTCTTC
TRBJ2-3 few . TRBV19 CASSIAQLDTQYF TGTGCCAGTAGTATAGCCCAGCTTGATACGCAGTATTTT
TRBJ2-5 . TRBD2 TRBV15 CATSRDKLAETQYF TGTGCCACCAGCAGAGATAAACTAGCGGAGACCCAGTACTTC
TRBJ2-3 few TRBD2 TRBV6-5 CASSYQTSTTDTQYF TGTGCCAGCAGTTACCAGACTAGCACTACAGATACGCAGTATTTT
TRBJ1-2 . . TRBV28 CASSSGQTEGYTF TGTGCCAGCAGTTCAGGACAGACCGAGGGCTACACCTTC
TRBJ2-3 . TRBD2 TRBV7-2 CASSSAGGTHTDTQYF TGTGCCAGCAGCTCAGCGGGGGGGACACACACAGATACGCAGTATTTT
TRBJ2-1 few TRBD2 TRBV5-1 CASSLGGTSGVNEQFF TGCGCCAGCAGCTTGGGAGGGACTAGCGGGGTCAATGAGCAGTTCTTC
TRBJ2-3 . . TRBV5-1 CASSPDSSTDTQYF TGCGCCAGCAGCCCAGACAGTAGCACAGATACGCAGTATTTT
TRBJ2-5 . . TRBV7-2 CASSLGGRGQETQYF TGTGCCAGCAGCTTGGGGGGACGGGGCCAAGAGACCCAGTACTTC
TRBJ1-2 few TRBD1 TRBV7-9 CASSSSGTDYGYTF TGTGCCAGCAGCTCAAGCGGGACAGACTATGGCTACACCTTC
TRBJ1-1 . . TRBV10-2 CASRQGTENTEAFF TGCGCCAGCAGACAAGGGACGGAGAACACTGAAGCTTTCTTT
TRBJ1-5 . . TRBV28 CASSLGTVSNQPQHF TGTGCCAGCAGTCTGGGTACAGTGAGCAATCAGCCCCAGCATTTT
TRBJ1-4 . . TRBV7-9 CASTGRTGLATNEKLFF TGTGCCAGCACCGGTAGGACCGGACTTGCAACTAATGAAAAACTGTTTTTT